This TCR beta chain was identified during a study of cytomegalovirus exposure and HLA in healthy donors. Study overall: Later, an analysis reported that the 110 or so validation repertoires had used the same platform as the approximately 690 first-cohort repertoires.

To note about this clone: Its matching antigen is unknown.

Study-level findings and limits: It was approximately 150 TCR beta chains that were listed as cytomegalovirus-associated. Most TCR sequences were uncommon, yet certain public TCRs appeared in many donors. The tendency of first-cohort TCR clusters to co-occur in the 120 validation repertoires was identified by a subsequent analysis.

J lost 4 bases, V lost 4 bases, and 7 bases had no gene match. Germline lookup yields CDR1 MNHNS and CDR2 SASEGT. The CDR3 is made up of 15 amino acids. Here immunoSEQ multiplex PCR was the method, and the copy in TCRdb shows in-frame clones only, minus some. The table lists 100,000 to 150,000 clones, about 88% of them singletons. The specimen was PBMCs. This TCR was sampled from a woman aged 18 to 35 in good health and CMV-seronegative. The V and J genes are TRBV6-1 and TRBJ2-7, with TRBD1 matching 10 bases. The chain's CDR3 is CASSAGTGALYEQYF. For the CDR3, the DNA is TGTGCCAGCAGTGCAGGGACAGGGGCCTTATACGAGCAGTACTTC.